This T cell receptor beta chain is drawn from a study of T cell responses to AZD1222 COVID-19 vaccine (dated by TCRdb to the early 2020s). At the level of the whole study: AZD1222 recipients with second doses at about 4 weeks or about 12 weeks were pooled, because spike-specific TCR depth and breadth did not differ between schedules. TCR sequencing was performed for fewer than 250 trial participants, of whom 200 to 210 were given two doses of AZD1222 and roughly 25 were given two doses of MenACWY control vaccine. Enrollment into the trials was organized by age into subgroups of 18-55, 56-69 and 70-plus years, and those subgroups contained roughly 150, 30 and 60 TCR-sequenced participants, respectively. Here is what the overall study found, with its caveats: Because no day 14 peak-response samples were available, repertoires were characterized only after the peak T cell response. Participants were mostly white British and included more females than males, and it was suggested by the authors that clonal diversity may have been underestimated. The 56-69-year group was small, and its depth increase did not reach significance, likely because of low power. Reportedly, close to half of the unique spike-specific TCRs recognized epitopes lying outside the regions that are mutated in the B.1.351 and B.1.1.7 variants. The whole spike protein was spanned by vaccine-associated CD4 TCRs, and dominant responses were seen in regions 160-218 and 743-854. A significant rise in spike-specific TCR breadth and depth was observed after two AZD1222 doses relative to day 0 and relative to MenACWY recipients. Conclusions about previously exposed vaccinees are limited, since just five to seven AZD1222 recipients were seropositive for SARS-CoV-2 at baseline.

The germline V gene (reference sequence) sets CDR1 to MNHNY and CDR2 to SVGAGI. Its CDR3 holds 16 amino acids, cysteine through phenylalanine. The DNA shown is the 48-base CDR3, in frame from base 1. Cut back by 5 bases and 4 bases, the V and J ends lie 17 bases apart. A remark on this clone: Its antigen is currently not known. No quality values exist for individual bases; no much larger clone is one base distant.

The time point label, read with the paper, signifies: baseline before first vaccination. Samples from vaccinated people were obtained from the UK trials COV001 and COV002, which included a single-blind randomized controlled phase 2/3 trial of AZD1222 (ChAdOx1 nCoV-19) in healthy adults. For TCRbeta chain sequencing, PBMC samples from trial participants were taken at day 0 and at day 28 after the second dose. The CDR3 regions of human TCRbeta chains were analyzed by immunosequencing. For the original study's pipeline: Repertoire TCRs were checked for matches against a reference library of SARS-CoV-2-specific TCRs that had been generated using the MIRA antigen-specificity platform. Breadth was defined as the fraction of unique TCRs that were SARS-CoV-2-associated. Depth was defined as the fraction of total T cells that were SARS-CoV-2-associated. Using the MIRA data, each spike-specific TCR was assigned both to the spike region to which the TCR was reactive and to a CD4 or CD8 class. Log10-transformed breadth and depth values were compared by one-way ANOVA with Sidak's multiple comparisons tests. Entries here come from immuneACCESS through TCRdb and include only in-frame sequences with V and J called. Some clones fail to appear in such tables; in the studies checked, an unresolved V gene covers under half of the shortfall, and the cause of the remainder is unknown. That table is the source of V, J and clone size, and D and trimming were worked out from the DNA. Recorded for this sample are around 100,000 clones; 88% of them occurred a single time. The ten largest clones take up around 2% of the sample.

Sequenced material: peripheral blood, taken on day 0 of AZD1222 vaccination. In this chain, TRBV6-6 is recombined with TRBJ2-2; the D gene is perhaps TRBD2, from 6 matching bases. This receptor was taken from an adult in good health. CDR3 reads: CASSTTVGGGTGELFF. The DNA is TGTGCCAGCAGTACCACCGTGGGGGGAGGCACCGGGGAGCTGTTTTTT.